This TCR beta chain is from a study of molecular identifiers for immune sequencing clone quantification. CDR1 is MDHEN, CDR2 SYDVKM, per germline. V dropped 6 bases and J dropped 1 base, with 17 bases sitting between them. The CDR3 has 16 residues. TCRdb reprocessed the PCR reads with MiXCR, giving one entry per CDR3 protein. The repertoire holds about 70,000 distinct CDR3 sequences, with about a fifth as singletons. Many counts were recorded for this clonotype. This receptor was identified in a human donor in good health. Some libraries in this study had Jurkat cell RNA spiked in. Specimen: naive CD8+ T cells from blood, with Jurkat cell RNA spiked in. The subset: FACS-sorted CD8+CD4-CCR7+CD45RA+ naive T cells. The chain couples TRBV28 to TRBJ2-3; D call uncertain. The CDR3 loop reads CASSPPGRRGTDTQYF. The CDR3 region has the DNA TGTGCCAGCAGCCCCCCCGGACGGCGTGGCACAGATACGCAGTATTTT.